Listed below are T cell receptor beta chains from one sample, sequenced in a study of CD4 T cell repertoires in COVID-19. Clones were read by immunoSEQ multiplex PCR, and TCRdb kept only the in-frame ones, dropping some. Of roughly 23,000 clones in the sample, about nine tenths were seen once. The source material was central memory CD4+ T cells from blood, sampled before the COVID-19 pandemic. The receptors come from a human donor who had COVID-19. Both conserved end residues are part of each CDR3. D genes are given only for firm matches. Expanded clones get a size class; other rows say once, few or many, or leave the size out.

>.|TRBV30|.|TRBJ2-1
CAWSPDSEQFF
TGTGCCTGGAGTCCTGATAGTGAGCAGTTCTTC
>TRBD1|TRBV18|.|TRBJ1-2
CASSPKTGDYGYTF
TGTGCCAGCTCACCCAAGACAGGGGACTATGGCTACACCTTC
>TRBD1|TRBV4-1|.|TRBJ2-1
CASSRKGQGSSYNEQFF
TGCGCCAGCAGCCGGAAGGGACAGGGCAGCTCCTACAATGAGCAGTTCTTC
>TRBD1|TRBV7-9|.|TRBJ1-1
CASTLTGTGGTEAFF
TGTGCCAGCACCCTAACCGGGACAGGGGGCACTGAAGCTTTCTTT
>TRBD1|TRBV7-2|.|TRBJ1-3
CASSLDRGEENTIYF
TGTGCCAGCAGCTTAGACAGGGGAGAGGAAAACACCATATATTTT
>.|TRBV7-9|few|TRBJ2-7
CASSWSDSHEQYF
TGTGCCAGCAGCTGGTCGGACAGTCACGAGCAGTACTTC
>.|TRBV29-1|once|TRBJ2-5
CSVAEVETQYF
TGCAGCGTTGCTGAGGTAGAGACCCAGTACTTC
>.|TRBV4-2|.|TRBJ1-2
CASSQVGDYGYTF
TGTGCCAGCAGCCAAGTAGGGGACTATGGCTACACCTTC
>.|TRBV10-3|few|TRBJ1-3
CAISDYGGSNTIYF
TGTGCCATCAGTGATTACGGGGGGAGTAACACCATATATTTT
>.|TRBV6-5|.|TRBJ1-6
CASSYGARDGYSPLHF
TGTGCCAGCAGTTACGGGGCCCGAGATGGGTATTCACCCCTCCACTTT
>.|TRBV5-1|.|TRBJ2-7
CASSTGAGVNEQYF
TGCGCCAGCAGTACTGGGGCCGGAGTTAACGAGCAGTACTTC
>.|TRBV7-2|.|TRBJ1-2
CASSPGQNYGYTF
TGTGCCAGCAGCCCAGGACAAAACTATGGCTACACCTTC
>TRBD2|TRBV28|.|TRBJ2-3
CAVLASGRTDTQYF
TGTGCCGTCCTGGCTAGCGGGAGAACAGATACGCAGTATTTT
>.|TRBV14|once|TRBJ2-7
CASSQEGTRGLYEQYF
TGTGCCAGCAGCCAAGAGGGGACTAGGGGGCTCTACGAGCAGTACTTC
>.|TRBV19|.|TRBJ1-1
CASSEQMGNTEAFF
TGTGCCAGTAGTGAGCAGATGGGCAACACTGAAGCTTTCTTT
>.|TRBV18|.|TRBJ2-7
CASSPGQLGREQYF
TGTGCCAGCTCACCGGGACAACTAGGTCGCGAGCAGTACTTC
>.|TRBV6-5|.|TRBJ1-4
CASSRQRSNEKLFF
TGTGCCAGCAGCCGACAGCGAAGTAATGAAAAACTGTTTTTT
>.|TRBV5-4|once|TRBJ2-1
CASSLALTSYNEQFF
TGTGCCAGCAGCTTGGCCCTTACATCCTACAATGAGCAGTTCTTC
>.|TRBV18|.|TRBJ2-2
CASSQGRADTGELFF
TGTGCCAGCTCACAGGGAAGAGCGGACACCGGGGAGCTGTTTTTT
>.|TRBV10-1|once|TRBJ2-2
CASSTTSTGRLGGELFF
TGCGCCAGCAGTACCACGTCGACAGGGAGGTTAGGCGGGGAGCTGTTTTTT
>.|TRBV28|.|TRBJ1-2
CASRSTDRLGGYTF
TGTGCCAGCAGGTCGACCGACAGGCTGGGGGGCTACACCTTC
>TRBD1|TRBV28|.|TRBJ1-1
CASSLGGAGTGFGVAFF
TGTGCCAGCAGTTTAGGTGGAGCCGGGACAGGATTTGGGGTCGCTTTCTTT
>TRBD1|TRBV28|once|TRBJ1-5
CASTRGTGNQPQHF
TGTGCCAGCACAAGAGGGACAGGCAATCAGCCCCAGCATTTT
>.|TRBV6-5|.|TRBJ1-3
CASSVQGSRNTIYF
TGTGCCAGCAGTGTCCAGGGTTCCCGAAACACCATATATTTT
>.|TRBV7-9|.|TRBJ2-7
CASSLVAGTPEQYF
TGTGCCAGCAGCCTAGTAGCCGGGACTCCTGAGCAGTACTTC
>.|TRBV6-5|.|TRBJ1-1
CASSSGGAWAEAFF
TGTGCCAGCAGTTCGGGCGGGGCGTGGGCTGAAGCTTTCTTT
>.|TRBV7-2|.|TRBJ1-2
CASSLDYGNYGYTF
TGTGCCAGCAGCTTAGATTACGGGAACTATGGCTACACCTTC
>TRBD2|TRBV4-2|few|TRBJ2-2
CASSQDTSGGVKVVTGELFF
TGTGCCAGCAGCCAAGATACTAGCGGGGGGGTAAAGGTCGTCACCGGGGAGCTGTTTTTT
>.|TRBV7-2|.|TRBJ2-1
CASSLAGGPYEQFF
TGTGCCAGCAGCTTAGCGGGGGGGCCCTACGAGCAGTTCTTC
>TRBD1|TRBV5-5|.|TRBJ1-2
CASSLRGQPYGYTF
TGTGCCAGCAGCTTGAGGGGACAGCCCTATGGCTACACCTTC
>TRBD1|TRBV7-2|.|TRBJ2-7
CASSLDRGAYEQYF
TGTGCCAGCAGCTTAGACAGGGGTGCCTACGAGCAGTACTTC
>.|TRBV5-1|.|TRBJ1-1
CASSSDTEAFF
TGCGCCAGCAGCTCGGACACTGAAGCTTTCTTT
>.|TRBV2|.|TRBJ1-2
CASEDSNYGYTF
TGTGCCAGCGAAGACAGCAACTATGGCTACACCTTC
>.|TRBV7-2|.|TRBJ2-4
CASSPTDIQYF
TGTGCCAGCAGCCCTACTGACATTCAGTACTTC
>.|TRBV19|once|TRBJ2-7
CASSNQGGEYEQYF
TGTGCCAGTAGTAACCAGGGGGGAGAGTACGAGCAGTACTTC
>TRBD2|TRBV19|once|TRBJ2-5
CASSIGSGGVKTQYF
TGTGCCAGTAGTATAGGTTCCGGGGGGGTAAAGACCCAGTACTTC
>TRBD2|TRBV29-1|.|TRBJ2-7
CSCSWGLAGSEQYF
TGCAGCTGTTCTTGGGGACTAGCGGGCAGCGAGCAGTACTTC